This entry lists 3 T cell receptor beta chains sequenced from one sample in a study of CD8 T cells in Susac syndrome. An input of about 0.45 to 1 ug of RNA was subjected to reverse transcription using random hexamers. From the immunoSEQ multiplex PCR reads, TCRdb called clonotypes with MiXCR, one entry per CDR3 protein. In the table there are some 260,000 distinct CDR3 sequences, roughly 81% of which are singletons. Sequenced: CD8+ T cells from PBMCs. These receptors all come from a human donor with multiple sclerosis.

The V and J genes are TRBV28 and TRBJ1-1; D might be TRBD1 (5 bases). This CDR3 has 17 amino acids. Germline V lookup: CDR1 MDHEN, CDR2 SYDVKM. V lost 3 bases to trimming and J lost 0 bases, with 17 bases between them. CDR3 sequence reads: CASSLPGTDLLNTEAFF. The CDR3 region has the DNA TGTGCCAGCAGTTTGCCGGGGACGGACCTCCTGAACACTGAAGCTTTCTTT.

V is TRBV12-3 or TRBV12-4 and J is TRBJ1-2; D is possibly TRBD1 (6 bases). The CDR3 consists of 20 residues. V lost 10 bases and J lost 0, with 33 bases in between. CDR3: CAINYTPGGRGGSTNYGYTF. The CDR3 DNA is TGTGCCATCAACTACACTCCCGGGGGACGAGGGGGATCTACTAACTATGGCTACACCTTC.

The table lists this clonotype with a count of one. The chain is built from TRBV6-5 and TRBJ2-7, with D possibly TRBD1 on 6 matching bases. CDR1 is MNHEY and CDR2 is SVGAGI in the germline V gene. Between the trimmed V and J ends, which lost 6 bases and 0 bases, there was a span of 15 bases. The CDR3 sequence is 15 residues long. CDR3 nucleotide sequence: TGTGCCAGCAGATCTACCGGGACAAACTCCTACGAGCAGTACTTC. It codes for CASRSTGTNSYEQYF.